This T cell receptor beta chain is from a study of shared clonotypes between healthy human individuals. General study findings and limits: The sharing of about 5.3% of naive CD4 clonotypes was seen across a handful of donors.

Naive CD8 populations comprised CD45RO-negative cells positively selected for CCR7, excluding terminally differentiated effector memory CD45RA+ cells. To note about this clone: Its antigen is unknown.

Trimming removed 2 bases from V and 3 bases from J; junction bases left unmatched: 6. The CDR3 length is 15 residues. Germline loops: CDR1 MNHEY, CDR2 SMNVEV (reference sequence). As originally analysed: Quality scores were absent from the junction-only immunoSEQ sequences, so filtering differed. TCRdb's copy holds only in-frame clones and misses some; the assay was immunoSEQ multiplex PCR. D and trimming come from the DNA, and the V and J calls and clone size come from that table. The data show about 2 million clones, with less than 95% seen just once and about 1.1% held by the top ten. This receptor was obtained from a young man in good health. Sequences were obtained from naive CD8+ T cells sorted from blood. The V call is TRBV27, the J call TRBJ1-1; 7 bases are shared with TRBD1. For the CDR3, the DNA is TGTGCCAGCAGTTTAATAGGGGGCAAGGACACTGAAGCTTTCTTT. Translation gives CASSLIGGKDTEAFF.